A few counts support the clone carrying this T cell receptor (beta chain). All of the isolated RNA was reverse transcribed, so expressed TCRB transcripts were sequenced. The repertoire was sequenced with immunoSEQ multiplex PCR; TCRdb's copy has only in-frame clones and lacks some. The sample contains hundreds of thousands of clones, 14% of which appear only once. This entry belongs to a study of beta chain features in type 1 diabetes. Sorting based on CD45RO/CCR7/CD25/CD127/CD95/CD27 separated CD4+ naive, central memory, regulatory and stem cell-like memory cells. The receptor's source is a man aged 30-40 years in good health. Sequencing input: central memory CD4+ T cells from blood.

The CDR3 is CASSERTGRFSSGNTIYF. DNA of the CDR3: TGTGCCAGCAGCGAGAGGACAGGGAGGTTTTCTTCTGGAAACACCATATATTTT. The V call is TRBV9, the J call TRBJ1-3; 8 bases are a match to TRBD1. CDR3 length: 18 residues. V shed 3 bases, J shed 1 base, and the junction held 12 bases outside the gene matches. The V gene's germline CDR1 is SGDLS and CDR2 YYNGEE.